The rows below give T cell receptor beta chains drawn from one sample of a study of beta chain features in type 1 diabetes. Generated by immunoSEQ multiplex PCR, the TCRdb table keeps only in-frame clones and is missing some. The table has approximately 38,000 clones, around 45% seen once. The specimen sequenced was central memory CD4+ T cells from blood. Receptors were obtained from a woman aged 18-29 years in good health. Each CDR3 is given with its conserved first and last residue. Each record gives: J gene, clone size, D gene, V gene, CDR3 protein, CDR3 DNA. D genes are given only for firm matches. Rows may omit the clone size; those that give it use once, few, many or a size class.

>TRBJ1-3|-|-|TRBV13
CASSLVQSISGNTIYF
TGTGCCAGCAGCTTAGTACAGTCTATTTCTGGAAACACCATATATTTT
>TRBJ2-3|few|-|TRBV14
CASSQVAGLGDTQYF
TGTGCCAGCAGCCAAGTGGCGGGACTCGGAGATACGCAGTATTTT
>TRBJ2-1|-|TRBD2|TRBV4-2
CASSQAGGGSEQFF
TGTGCCAGCAGCCAAGCGGGGGGGGGCTCTGAGCAGTTCTTC
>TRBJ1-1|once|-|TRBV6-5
CASSYNRGNTEAFF
TGTGCCAGCAGTTACAACCGAGGGAACACTGAAGCTTTCTTT
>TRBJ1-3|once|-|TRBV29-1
CSPGNFDFSGNTIYF
TGCAGCCCCGGGAACTTTGACTTCTCTGGAAACACCATATATTTT
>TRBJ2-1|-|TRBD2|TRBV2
CASSETSGTVNNEQFF
TGTGCCAGCAGTGAAACTAGCGGGACAGTTAACAATGAGCAGTTCTTC
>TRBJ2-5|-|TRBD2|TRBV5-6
CASSRLAGDPETQYF
TGTGCCAGCAGCCGACTAGCGGGAGATCCGGAGACCCAGTACTTC
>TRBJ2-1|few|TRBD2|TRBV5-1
CASSPMTLAGGDNEQFF
TGCGCCAGCAGCCCGATGACCCTAGCGGGAGGGGACAATGAGCAGTTCTTC
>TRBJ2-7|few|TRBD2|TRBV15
CATSTRRGSSYEQYF
TGTGCCACCAGCACAAGGCGGGGGAGCTCCTACGAGCAGTACTTC
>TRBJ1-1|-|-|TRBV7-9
CASSPSSGEAFF
TGTGCCAGCAGCCCCTCGTCAGGGGAAGCTTTCTTT
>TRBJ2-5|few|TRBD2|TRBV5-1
CASSVSGRAGETQYF
TGCGCCAGCAGCGTTAGCGGGAGGGCCGGAGAGACCCAGTACTTC
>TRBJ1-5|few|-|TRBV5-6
CASSLGQLGQPQHF
TGTGCCAGCAGCTTGGGACAGTTGGGTCAGCCCCAGCATTTT
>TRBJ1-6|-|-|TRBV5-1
CASSWGSGDSPLHF
TGCGCCAGCAGCTGGGGGTCGGGAGATTCACCCCTCCACTTT
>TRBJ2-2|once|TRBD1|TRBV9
CASSVGTGANTGELFF
TGTGCCAGCAGCGTAGGGACAGGCGCGAACACCGGGGAGCTGTTTTTT
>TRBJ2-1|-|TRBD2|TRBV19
CASSILAGGRNEQFF
TGTGCCAGTAGTATCCTAGCGGGGGGTCGTAATGAGCAGTTCTTC
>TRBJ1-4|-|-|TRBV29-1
CSVAWSRNEKLFF
TGCAGCGTCGCCTGGAGCCGAAATGAAAAACTGTTTTTT
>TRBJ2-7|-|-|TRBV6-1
CASSEATNSYEQYF
TGTGCCAGCAGTGAAGCGACAAACTCCTACGAGCAGTACTTC
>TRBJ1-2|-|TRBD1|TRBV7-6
CASSLASGGVGYTF
TGTGCCAGCAGCTTAGCGTCAGGGGGCGTTGGCTACACCTTC
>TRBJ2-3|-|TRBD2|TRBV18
CASSPWGSGGPGTDTQYF
TGTGCCAGCTCACCCTGGGGTAGCGGGGGCCCCGGGACAGATACGCAGTATTTT
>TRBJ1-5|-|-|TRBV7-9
CASTPEFGQPQHF
TGTGCCAGCACCCCCGAGTTCGGTCAGCCCCAGCATTTT
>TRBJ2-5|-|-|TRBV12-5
CASGLVSLGNGTQYF
TGTGCTAGTGGTTTGGTATCTCTAGGAAATGGGACCCAGTACTTC
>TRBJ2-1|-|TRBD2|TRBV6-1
CASLLAGVYNEQFF
TGTGCCAGCCTACTAGCGGGGGTCTACAATGAGCAGTTCTTC
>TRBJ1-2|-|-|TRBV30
CAWSAGVGPSGGYTF
TGTGCCTGGAGTGCCGGCGTTGGCCCATCGGGAGGCTACACCTTC
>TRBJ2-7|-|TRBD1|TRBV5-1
CASSTFGTAAYEQYF
TGCGCCAGCAGCACATTCGGGACAGCGGCCTACGAGCAGTACTTC
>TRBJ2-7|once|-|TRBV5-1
CASSLLKEGAEQYF
TGCGCCAGCAGCTTGTTGAAGGAAGGAGCCGAGCAGTACTTC
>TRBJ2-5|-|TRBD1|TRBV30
CAWSIHSGQGMETQYF
TGTGCCTGGAGTATCCATTCGGGACAGGGAATGGAGACCCAGTACTTC
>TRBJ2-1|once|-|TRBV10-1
CASSESIRAGTYNEQFF
TGCGCCAGCAGTGAGTCGATTCGGGCAGGGACTTACAATGAGCAGTTCTTC
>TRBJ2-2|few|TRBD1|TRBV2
CASSPQGAGTGELFF
TGTGCCAGTTCACCCCAGGGGGCAGGTACCGGGGAGCTGTTTTTT
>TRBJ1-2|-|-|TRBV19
CASSPRPGERGYTF
TGTGCCAGTAGTCCTAGACCTGGCGAGCGAGGCTACACCTTC
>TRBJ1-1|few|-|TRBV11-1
CASSLNSFGEAFF
TGTGCCAGCAGCTTAAACTCATTCGGTGAAGCTTTCTTT
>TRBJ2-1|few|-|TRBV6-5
CASRTGASYNEQFF
TGTGCCAGCCGAACAGGAGCGTCCTACAATGAGCAGTTCTTC
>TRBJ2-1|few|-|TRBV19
CASSGVGGIYNEQFF
TGTGCCAGTAGCGGAGTTGGCGGGATCTACAATGAGCAGTTCTTC
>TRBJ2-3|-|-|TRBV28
CASSTRAVRTDTQYF
TGTGCCAGCAGTACCAGGGCAGTGAGGACAGATACGCAGTATTTT